This TCR beta chain was found in a study of CD8 T cells in Susac syndrome. Negative isolation was used for CD8+ and CD4+ T cells and FACS enrichment for TEMRA cells. The germline V gene encodes CDR1 SGDLS and CDR2 YYNGEE. The V and J ends lost 4 bases and 5 bases respectively, with 4 bases between them. This CDR3 is 11 amino acids long. This clonotype was counted only a few times. Random hexamers were used to reverse transcribe the RNA input (about 0.5 to 1 ug). From the immunoSEQ multiplex PCR reads, TCRdb called clonotypes with MiXCR, one entry per CDR3 protein. The sample lists about 300,000 distinct CDR3 sequences, 70% to 90% occurring once.

The sequence came from a human donor with multiple sclerosis. V is TRBV9 and J is TRBJ2-1; D remains unclear. The sequenced material came from CD8+ T cells from PBMCs. CDR3 region: CASSYNNEQFF. The CDR3 DNA reads TGTGCCAGCAGCTATAACAATGAGCAGTTCTTC.